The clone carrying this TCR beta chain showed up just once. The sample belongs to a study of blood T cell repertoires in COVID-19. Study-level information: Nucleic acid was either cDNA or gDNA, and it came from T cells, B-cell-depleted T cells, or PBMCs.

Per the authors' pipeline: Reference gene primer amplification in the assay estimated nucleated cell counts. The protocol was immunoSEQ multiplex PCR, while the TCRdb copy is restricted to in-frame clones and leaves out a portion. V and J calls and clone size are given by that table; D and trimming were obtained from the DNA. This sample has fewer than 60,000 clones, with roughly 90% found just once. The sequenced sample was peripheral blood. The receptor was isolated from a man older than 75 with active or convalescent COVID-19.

This CDR3 reads CASRFTSGGNYNEQFF. The DNA for the CDR3 is TGTGCCAGCAGATTTACTAGCGGGGGGAATTACAATGAGCAGTTCTTC. The V gene is TRBV28, the J gene TRBJ2-1, with TRBD2 matching 12 bases. This CDR3 is built from 16 residues. Germline V gene lookup returns CDR1 MDHEN and CDR2 SYDVKM. The junction had 7 bases not matched to a gene; V was cut back by 6 bases and J by 4 bases.